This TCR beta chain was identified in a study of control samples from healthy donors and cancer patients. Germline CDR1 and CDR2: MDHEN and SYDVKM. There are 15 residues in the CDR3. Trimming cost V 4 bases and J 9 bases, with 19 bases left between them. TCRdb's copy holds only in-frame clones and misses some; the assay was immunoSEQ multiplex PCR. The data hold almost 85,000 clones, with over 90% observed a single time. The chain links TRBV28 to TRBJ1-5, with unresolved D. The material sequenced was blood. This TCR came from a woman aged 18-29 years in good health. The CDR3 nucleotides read TGTGCCAGCAGTTGGCCCCTGGATCCCTGGAGGCCCCAGCATTTT. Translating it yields CASSWPLDPWRPQHF.